This T cell receptor (beta chain) was identified during a study of cytomegalovirus exposure and HLA in healthy donors. Findings and limits, study-wide: There were several of the most significant clusters that appeared linked to common viral pathogens in a later analysis.

Turning to this clone: The antigen is not known. At the DNA level, this CDR3 is encoded by other sequences in the same sample as well.

Vbeta (60) and Jbeta (13) primers were used in the PCR. TCRdb's copy holds only in-frame clones and misses some; the assay was immunoSEQ multiplex PCR. The sample has tens of thousands of clones, around 61% seen once. The CDR3 is 16 residues long. J was trimmed by 1 base and V by 0 bases; bases with no gene match: 7. Germline assignment: CDR1 SGDLS and CDR2 YYNGEE. Specimen: PBMCs. The rearrangement links TRBV9 to TRBJ2-7, with 7 bases matching TRBD2. This sequence was found in a woman aged 50 to 60 in good health and CMV-seronegative. The CDR3 spells CASSVGASGSSYEQYF. In DNA, the CDR3 is TGTGCCAGCAGCGTAGGGGCTAGCGGAAGTTCCTACGAGCAGTACTTC.